The present TCR beta chain was sequenced within a study of cytomegalovirus exposure and HLA in healthy donors (dated by TCRdb to about 2017). About the full investigation: In an earlier analysis of some 610 of the donors, 276 Gb of sequence data and about 110 million unique TCR beta sequences from 180 million or so T cells were reported. An early release covering 550 to 650 HLA-typed donors comprised approximately 300 gigabases of sequencing data and tens of millions of unique TCR sequences. Of the 300 to 400 genotyped donors, roughly 85% fell in the genetic ancestry cluster associated with self-reported Caucasian donors. The study was designed to test whether signatures of past pathogen exposure could be identified by cataloging public T cell receptors. Using immunosequencing, the study profiled T cell repertoires from 666 subjects and related those repertoires to cytomegalovirus serostatus. Besides the first cohort of more than 650 subjects, a separate validation cohort made up of roughly 120 different subjects was used. To predict cytomegalovirus infection status, the study combined high-throughput TCR immunosequencing, statistical association of individual TCRs with disease status, and machine learning. In a later analysis, previously published TCR beta repertoires from 666 donors were re-analyzed and high-resolution HLA genotyping was added so that TCR occurrence patterns could be studied. The later analysis used no new phenotypic data to find candidate immune exposures, relying instead on TCR beta sequences and their occurrence across donors. To decide whether each TCR beta V gene segment behaved as functional or pseudogenic, an earlier analysis of 587 of the donors relied on high-throughput TCR beta sequencing. Alongside the repertoire data, information on donor age, sex, ethnicity and CMV serostatus was compiled. Genome-wide SNP genotypes for about 60% of the roughly 700 donors were used in a later genetic analysis, which treated that subset as a discovery cohort. Every repertoire in the discovery cohort had been generated on one and the same sequencing platform. Both class I and class II loci were covered by HLA typing, at four-digit resolution. The number of donors typed differed by locus, with roughly 629-640 for A, B, C, DRB1 and DQB1, more than 500 for DQA1, about 610 for DPA1, and around 430 for DPB1. Four to six DR-DQ haplotypes were handled as single units for association and clustering, since linkage in the cohort was strong. Among several hundred genotyped donors of the cohort, an average of approximately 220,000 unique TCR beta nucleotide sequences was sequenced per donor, of which approximately 19% were non-productive. The investigation overall reported the following: The classifier was reported to diagnose cytomegalovirus status with high specificity and sensitivity in both the original cohort and the validation cohort. The only immune exposure information available for the cohort was CMV serostatus. Sequencing depth was assumed to be roughly uniform across donors in the presence/absence analyses, though that assumption may not hold. A later analysis associated about 17,000 TCR beta sequences with specific HLA alleles at a false discovery rate of 0.05. This cohort had only TCR beta chains sequenced, and the lack of alpha or paired-chain data limited which features could be detected. A later analysis found that TCR association rates varied across HLA loci, with DRB1 alleles showing the most associated TCRs and HLA-C alleles the fewest. In vitro tests confirmed that a few of the cytomegalovirus-associated TCR beta chains recognize cytomegalovirus antigens. Linkage disequilibrium might explain the correlated functional status among segregating V segments, but an unknown experimental factor could not be ruled out. Compared with the roughly 720-donor mean, donors in an Asian-associated ancestry cluster had fewer N-insertions in productive TCRs, according to a later genetic analysis. A later analysis reported that several top co-occurrence clusters appeared linked to parvovirus B19, influenza, CMV and Epstein-Barr virus. An association between a missense DCLRE1C variant and V-gene and J-gene trimming of TCR beta chains was found in a later genetic analysis and replicated in an independent cohort. Because the 87-base-pair reads could not distinguish some IMGT-functional V segments, including TRBV6-2 and TRBV6-3, those segments were excluded. A further reported finding was that TCR beta sequences accurately predicted the HLA-A and HLA-B alleles for most subjects in the first cohort. Across donors, most TCR sequences were observed very rarely, whereas some public TCRs were present in many individuals. When HLA alleles, especially DR and DQ, strongly co-occurred, TCR associations were difficult to assign to individual alleles. Broadly in line with IMGT annotations, most TCR beta V segments showed up in productive rearrangements about 90% or about 30% of the time in an earlier analysis of a few hundred of the donors. The authors suggested that the approach could potentially be extended to other disease states and immunological phenotypes. Compared with equally common non-associated chains, HLA-associated TCR beta chains in a later analysis were more clonally expanded and had lower generation probabilities. A later analysis found that most CMV-associated TCR beta chains appeared HLA-restricted, with HLA associations seemingly driven largely by CMV exposure. Because counts were too low, roughly 18 rarely observed V segments, including chromosome 9 orphons, were left out of the earlier analysis of roughly 600 of the donors. In the study, some 160 TCR beta chains were listed as associated with cytomegalovirus. A cluster of highly shared sequence variants was judged likely to represent a technical artifact of the sequencing pipeline. Because HLA typing was missing for some donors at each locus, association tests included only the typed subset.

V drops 3 bases and J drops 7 bases, leaving 18 bases in between. CDR3 length: 15 amino acids, cysteine to phenylalanine. CDR3 DNA only is kept here, 45 bases in frame from base 1. Taken from the germline V gene, the CDR1 and CDR2 loops are KGHSH and LQKENI. Receptor libraries were prepared by the immunoSEQ multiplex PCR assay. For the multiplex PCR, a mixture combining 60 forward primers for TCR Vbeta segments and 13 reverse primers for TCR Jbeta segments was used. The CDR3 region of rearranged TCR beta genes was amplified from genomic DNA by a multiplex PCR assay. The amplified TCR beta libraries were sequenced on the Illumina HiSeq System as 87-base-pair reads. The authors' pipeline ran thus. A later analysis tallied tens of millions of unique TCR beta chains across the 666 repertoires, and approximately 11 million of those chains were shared by two or more donors. Raw reads were error-corrected and collapsed into unique sequences by a nearest-neighbor algorithm in which closely related sequences were merged to remove PCR and sequencing errors. To assign V, D and J gene segments, CDR3 sequences were aligned to IMGT reference sequences. For a sequence to be retained, at least a six-nucleotide match to both a V gene segment and a J gene segment was required. Rearrangements were called productive when the CDR3 lacked stop codons and stayed in frame with V and J; all others were non-productive. Following IMGT convention, CDR3 was defined as the stretch from the second conserved V-encoded cysteine up to the conserved J-encoded phenylalanine. In an earlier analysis of 587 of the donors, sequences lacking an unambiguous match to a single V gene segment were excluded. In an earlier analysis of roughly 500 of the donors, V segments were called functional above 56.7% productive rearrangements and were called segregating when the between-donor standard deviation exceeded 5%. A statistical classification framework was developed to diagnose cytomegalovirus status using the catalog of TCR beta chain sequences. A later analysis assigned V and J genes by comparing TCR nucleotide sequences with IMGT/GENE-DB human TR gene sequences. A later analysis assigned CDR3 sequences and most-parsimonious VDJ recombination scenarios with the TCRdist pipeline. In a later analysis, each TCR beta chain was defined by its CDR3 amino acid sequence together with its V-gene family, and reads without a unique V-gene family were excluded. To address suspected cross-contamination and a sequencing artifact, a later analysis removed roughly 640 highly shared, low-generation-probability nucleotide sequences. In a later analysis, a clonal expansion index for each public chain was calculated from normalized within-repertoire ranks of inferred template counts. A later analysis computed generation probabilities with a VDJ recombination model fitted to out-of-frame rearrangements, and checked the results against IGoR. A later analysis scored TCR-TCR, TCR-HLA and TCR-CMV co-occurrence with hypergeometric tests, applying a repertoire-size bias correction to TCR pairs. To estimate false discovery rates, a later analysis permuted the HLA or CMV assignments 20 times. In a later analysis, co-occurring TCRs were grouped using DBSCAN, and TCRdist sequence similarity was added for clustering within HLA-allele-positive subsets. Co-occurrence clustering excluded repertoires with fewer than 30,000 or more than 120,000 public chains, plus five with anomalous nucleotide sharing. The table was pulled from immuneACCESS by TCRdb, which kept in-frame rearrangements only. Such tables lose some clones; where checked, under half of the loss comes from unresolved V genes, and the rest has no known cause. V and J calls and clone size follow that table, whereas D and trimming were derived from the DNA. Here the sample has roughly 120,000 clones; approximately 86% occur a single time. The leading ten clones occupy about 1.7% of the sample.

About this clone: No cognate antigen has been identified for it. One base away there is no much larger clone; base qualities are not given.

The cohort comprised some 700 healthy bone marrow donors. At the time of sampling, every cohort member was nominally healthy, though immune exposures that went unrecorded were likely present. The donor tested CMV seronegative, placing the donor among the roughly 350 seronegative members of the cohort. Every donor gave a peripheral blood sample, and the peripheral blood mononuclear cells from that sample were used for TCR beta sequencing. Genomic DNA was extracted from the blood cell samples with the Qiagen DNeasy Blood Extraction Kit. Input material: PBMCs. The sequence is built from TRBV18 and TRBJ1-2; the D region possibly corresponds to TRBD1 (6 bases align). The receptor was isolated from a man aged 40-50 years in good health and CMV-seronegative. The CDR3 here reads CASSPTLGQEGGYTF. The sequence in DNA is TGTGCCAGCTCACCGACACTGGGACAAGAAGGTGGCTACACCTTC.